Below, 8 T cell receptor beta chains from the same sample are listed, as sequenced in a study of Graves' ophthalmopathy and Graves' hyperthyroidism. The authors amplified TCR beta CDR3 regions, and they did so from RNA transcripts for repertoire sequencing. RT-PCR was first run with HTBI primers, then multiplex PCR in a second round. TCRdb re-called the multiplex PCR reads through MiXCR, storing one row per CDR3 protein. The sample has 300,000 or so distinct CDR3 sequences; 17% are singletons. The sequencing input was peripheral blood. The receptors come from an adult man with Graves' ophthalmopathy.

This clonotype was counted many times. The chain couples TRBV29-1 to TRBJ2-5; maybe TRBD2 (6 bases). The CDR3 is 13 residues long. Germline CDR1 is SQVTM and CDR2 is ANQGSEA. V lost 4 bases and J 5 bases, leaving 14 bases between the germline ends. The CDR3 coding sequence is TGCAGCGTTGTCCTAGCGAGGGCGGAGACCCAGTACTTC. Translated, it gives CSVVLARAETQYF. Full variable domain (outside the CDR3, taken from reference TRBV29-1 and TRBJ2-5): SAVISQKPSRDICQRGTSLTIQCQVDSQVTMMFWYRQQPGQSLTLIATANQGSEATYESGFVIDKFPISRPNLTFSTLTVSNMSPEDSSIYLCSVVLARAETQYFGPGTRLLVL.

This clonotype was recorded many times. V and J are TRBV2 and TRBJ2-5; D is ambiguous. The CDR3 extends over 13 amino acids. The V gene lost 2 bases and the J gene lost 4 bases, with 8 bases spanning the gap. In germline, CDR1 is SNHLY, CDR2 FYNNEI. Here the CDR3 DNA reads TGTGCCAGCAGTGAATTTACCCTAGAGACCCAGTACTTC. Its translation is CASSEFTLETQYF.

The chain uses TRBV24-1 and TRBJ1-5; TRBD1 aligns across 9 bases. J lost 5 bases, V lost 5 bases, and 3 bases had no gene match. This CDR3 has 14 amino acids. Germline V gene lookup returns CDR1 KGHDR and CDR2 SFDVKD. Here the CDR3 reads CATSGQGGDQPQHF. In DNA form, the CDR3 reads TGTGCCACCAGTGGACAGGGGGGGGATCAGCCCCAGCATTTT.

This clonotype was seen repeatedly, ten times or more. The CDR3 sequence: CASSYWGGGYTF. CDR3 DNA sequence: TGTGCCAGCAGTTATTGGGGAGGCGGCTACACCTTC. The gene calls are TRBV6-5 and TRBJ1-2; D ambiguous. This CDR3 spans 12 amino acids. Germline CDR1 is MNHEY and CDR2 is SVGAGI. The V end was cut by 3 bases, the J end by 8 bases, with 10 bases between.

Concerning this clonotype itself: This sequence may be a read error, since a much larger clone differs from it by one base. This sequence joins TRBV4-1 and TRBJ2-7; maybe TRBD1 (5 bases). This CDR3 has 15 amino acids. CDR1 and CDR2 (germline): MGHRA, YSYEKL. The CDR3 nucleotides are TGCGCCAGCAGCATTACGGACACAGGAGCCTACGATCAGTACTTC. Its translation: CASSITDTGAYDQYF.

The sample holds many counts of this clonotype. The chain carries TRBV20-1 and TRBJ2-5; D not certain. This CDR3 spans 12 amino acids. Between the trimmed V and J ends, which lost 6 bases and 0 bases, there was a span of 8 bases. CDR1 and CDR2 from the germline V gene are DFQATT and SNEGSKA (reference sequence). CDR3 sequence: CSAKLHQETQYF. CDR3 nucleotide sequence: TGCAGTGCGAAGCTCCACCAAGAGACCCAGTACTTC.

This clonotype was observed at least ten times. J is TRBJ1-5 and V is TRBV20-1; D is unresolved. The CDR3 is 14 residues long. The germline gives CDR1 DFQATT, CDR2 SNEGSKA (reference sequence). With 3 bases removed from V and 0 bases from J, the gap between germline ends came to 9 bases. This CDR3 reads CSARGESSNQPQHF. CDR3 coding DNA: TGCAGTGCTAGGGGTGAGAGTAGCAATCAGCCCCAGCATTTT.

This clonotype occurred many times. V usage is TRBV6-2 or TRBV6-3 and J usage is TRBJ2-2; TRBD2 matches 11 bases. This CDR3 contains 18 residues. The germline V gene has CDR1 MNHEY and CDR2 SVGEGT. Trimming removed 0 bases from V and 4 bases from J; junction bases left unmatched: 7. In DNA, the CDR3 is TGTGCCAGCAGTTACTCCCTAGCGGGGGGTCTCACCACCGGGGAGCTGTTTTTT. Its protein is CASSYSLAGGLTTGELFF.